The source of this T cell receptor (beta chain) is a study of T cell repertoires in aging, cancer and after chemotherapy. Study as a whole: Repeat sampling of healthy donors over several months to years showed clear clonal overlap. Study outcomes and limitations: In each cancer cohort, median generation probability increased across chemotherapy, suggesting thymic output rebounded. The repertoire data cannot show anything about immunological memory following chemotherapy.

Rearranged V-D-J TRB sequences were amplified with a mixed TRB-A/B primer pool. TCRdb used MiXCR to reprocess the multiplex PCR reads, holding one entry per CDR3 protein. The sample has over 8,000 distinct CDR3 sequences, about 35% seen once. The sample holds a few counts of this clonotype. Its antigen is not identified. TCR beta rearrangements were amplified from peripheral blood genomic DNA. Germline V gene lookup returns CDR1 SGHTA and CDR2 FQGNSA. This CDR3 spans 16 amino acids. The germline V and J ends were trimmed by 0 bases and 1 base, with 12 bases remaining between them. The V call is TRBV7-2, the J call TRBJ1-1; D remains unclear. Material for sequencing was blood. The receptor was isolated from a human donor in good health. The CDR3 coding sequence is TGTGCCAGCAGCTTAGCGGTTTGGGTTACGAACACTGAAGCTTTCTTT. Translation gives CASSLAVWVTNTEAFF.